The 20 T cell receptor beta chains reported below all come from one sample, sequenced in a study of identifying expanded T cells in peripheral blood. Produced via immunoSEQ multiplex PCR; TCRdb's table is partial and in-frame only. The sample yields over 100,000 clones, about 88% seen once. Material for sequencing was blood. The receptor source for this set is a person aged 18-70 years in good health.

The chain recombines TRBV30 with TRBJ1-2; perhaps TRBD1 as D (5 bases). V was cut by 0 bases and J by 8 bases, with 19 bases left in between. The length of the CDR3 is 15 residues. Germline lookup yields CDR1 GTSNPN and CDR2 SVGIG (reference sequence). CDR3 residues: CAWSVRVGDPGGYTF. The CDR3 bases are TGTGCCTGGAGTGTACGGGTAGGGGACCCAGGAGGCTACACCTTC.

This rearrangement joins TRBV15 to TRBJ1-4; a weak D match, TRBD1 (6 bases). Germline V CDR1 and CDR2: LNHNV, YYDKDF (reference sequence). With 5 bases removed from V and 8 bases from J, the gap between germline ends came to 12 bases. CDR3 length: 13 residues. CDR3 in DNA: TGTGCCACCAGCGGAGGGGGGCGGGAAAAACTGTTTTTT. It is translated as CATSGGGREKLFF.

The chain couples TRBV5-1 to TRBJ1-1, with a tentative D call TRBD1 (5 bases). Trimming took off 3 bases at V and 1 base at J, with 10 bases between the two ends. From germline, CDR1 is SGHRS and CDR2 YFSETQ. CDR3 length: 14 amino acids. The DNA for the CDR3 is TGCGCCAGCAGCTGGGGACCGCCGAACACTGAAGCTTTCTTT. It yields the protein CASSWGPPNTEAFF.

CDR3 bases: TGTGCCAGCTCACTGGACAGGGGAACGTACGAGCAGTACTTC. Translation gives CASSLDRGTYEQYF. V is TRBV18 and J is TRBJ2-7; 9 nucleotides line up with TRBD1. This CDR3 has 14 amino acids. CDR1 and CDR2 (germline): KGHSH, LQKENI. The ends lost 4 bases at V and 4 bases at J; junction bases unmatched: 5.

The V and J genes are TRBV14 and TRBJ2-1; D is possibly TRBD2 (6 bases). The CDR3 runs 17 residues. V dropped 3 bases and J dropped 5 bases, with 20 bases sitting between them. The germline V gene encodes CDR1 SGHDN and CDR2 FVKESK. The CDR3 region has the DNA TGTGCCAGCAGCCACATCACCCCGGGACTGGTCCACAATGAGCAGTTCTTC. Protein product: CASSHITPGLVHNEQFF.

V gene TRBV29-1 combines with J gene TRBJ2-7; D possibly corresponds to TRBD1 (6 bases). The germline V and J ends were trimmed by 6 bases and 1 base, with 19 bases remaining between them. Germline V CDR1 and CDR2: SQVTM, ANQGSEA. The CDR3 is 15 residues long. The CDR3 loop reads CSVKHRATGSYEQYF. The DNA for the CDR3 is TGCAGCGTAAAGCACAGGGCCACTGGGTCCTACGAGCAGTACTTC.

This sequence joins TRBV21-1 and TRBJ1-5; the table's TRBD1 call for D was not verified on the DNA. TRBV21-1 represents a pseudogene. There are 19 residues in the CDR3. CDR3 sequence: CASSDETGCCPYSNQPQHF. DNA of the CDR3: TGTGCCAGCAGCGACGAGACAGGGTGCTGCCCTTATAGCAATCAGCCCCAGCATTTT.

The chain has TRBV28 and TRBJ2-1; 10 bases are a match to TRBD1. Trimming cost V 5 bases and J 4 bases; bases outside gene matches: 5. CDR1 MDHEN and CDR2 SYDVKM come from the germline V gene. The CDR3 runs 15 residues. The CDR3 is CASSRDRGPYNEQFF. CDR3 bases: TGTGCCAGCAGTCGTGACAGGGGGCCTTACAATGAGCAGTTCTTC.

The chain combines TRBV11-2 with TRBJ2-3; 10 bases agree with TRBD1. Per the germline V gene, CDR1 is SGHAT and CDR2 is FQNNGV. V gave up 5 bases and J gave up 2 bases; unmatched junction bases: 7. This CDR3 is 16 amino acids long. CDR3: CASSQPTGGNTDTQYF. Here the CDR3 DNA reads TGTGCCAGCAGCCAGCCGACAGGGGGCAACACAGATACGCAGTATTTT.

This clone has a single count. V gene TRBV7-3 combines with J gene TRBJ1-2; D possibly corresponds to TRBD1 (5 bases). Germline V gives CDR1 SGHTA, CDR2 FQGTGA. The CDR3 is 13 amino acids. The V and J ends lost 7 bases and 3 bases respectively, with 12 bases between them. This chain's CDR3 is CASTYQGDYGYTF. The CDR3 DNA is TGTGCCAGCACCTACCAGGGTGACTATGGCTACACCTTC.

This clone was recorded once. The rearrangement joins TRBV30 to TRBJ2-7; possible D gene TRBD2, 5 bases. Trimming stripped 4 bases from V and 6 bases from J, with 10 bases between. The CDR3 is 11 residues long. Germline CDR1 and CDR2: GTSNPN and SVGIG (reference sequence). The chain's CDR3 is CAWNRGFEQYF. The CDR3 DNA reads as TGTGCCTGGAATCGAGGGTTCGAGCAGTACTTC.

This chain connects TRBV30 to TRBJ2-5; D is unclear. The CDR3 is 11 amino acids. Germline V gives CDR1 GTSNPN, CDR2 SVGIG (reference sequence). With 2 bases removed from V and 1 base from J, the gap between germline ends came to 2 bases. CDR3 sequence (DNA): TGTGCCTGGAGTCCCCAAGAGACCCAGTACTTC. This encodes CAWSPQETQYF.

This clone was seen more than once but under ten times. This sequence joins TRBV7-9 and TRBJ1-2; 7 positions match TRBD1. CDR1 SEHNR and CDR2 FQNEAQ come from the germline V gene (reference sequence). The CDR3 has 14 amino acids. V trimming: 4 bases; J trimming: 4 bases; junction bases outside the gene matches: 6. CDR3 region: CASSSEGQTYGYTF. The CDR3 coding sequence is TGTGCCAGCAGCTCCGAGGGACAGACCTATGGCTACACCTTC.

The chain employs TRBV7-9 and TRBJ2-1; D ambiguous. This CDR3 has 16 amino acids. Per germline, CDR1 SEHNR and CDR2 FQNEAQ (reference sequence). With 4 bases removed from V and 0 bases from J, the gap between germline ends came to 13 bases. In DNA form, the CDR3 reads TGTGCCAGCAGCTCCCGGCTCGAAGGCTCCTACAATGAGCAGTTCTTC. It is translated as CASSSRLEGSYNEQFF.

The V and J genes are TRBV30 and TRBJ1-6; no clear D. Trimming left V 2 bases short and J 5 bases short, with 4 bases between. The CDR3 has 12 residues. Germline V gene sequence: CDR1 GTSNPN, CDR2 SVGIG (reference sequence). CDR3 nucleotide sequence: TGTGCCTGGAGTTTAGATAATTCACCCCTCCACTTT. Translation: CAWSLDNSPLHF.

The chain combines TRBV6-1 with TRBJ2-7, with D perhaps matching TRBD2 (6 bases). V shed 7 bases and J shed 2 bases, with 15 bases lying between them. The CDR3 contains 14 residues. CDR1 MNHNS and CDR2 SASEGT come from the germline V gene. CDR3 sequence: CASTPWGDPYEQYF. CDR3 sequence (DNA): TGTGCCAGCACCCCGTGGGGGGACCCCTACGAGCAGTACTTC.

V gene TRBV19 combines with J gene TRBJ1-3; D unresolved. Trimming took 9 bases from V and 0 from J, leaving 15 bases between them. CDR3 size: 15 residues. Germline CDR1 reads LNHDA; CDR2 reads SQIVND (reference sequence). CDR3 in DNA: TGTGCCAGCCGAATGGCCGGGGACTCTGGAAACACCATATATTTT. As protein: CASRMAGDSGNTIYF.

The chain is built from TRBV15 and TRBJ2-4; D perhaps matches TRBD1 (5 bases). The CDR3 consists of 13 residues. Trimming removed 0 bases from V and 5 bases from J, with 5 bases in between. Germline V CDR1 and CDR2: LNHNV, YYDKDF (reference sequence). CDR3 region: CATSREQENIQYF. The DNA for the CDR3 is TGTGCCACCAGCAGAGAACAGGAAAACATTCAGTACTTC.

This chain links TRBV4-1 with TRBJ2-1; D gene ambiguous. Trimming took off 0 bases at V and 1 base at J, with 7 bases between the two ends. CDR1 and CDR2 from the germline V gene are MGHRA and YSYEKL. This CDR3 is 15 amino acids long. CDR3 amino acids: CASSQDSGSYNEQFF. The CDR3, as DNA: TGCGCCAGCAGCCAAGATTCCGGTTCCTACAATGAGCAGTTCTTC.

CDR3 residues: CASSRGLAGALFSTDTQYF. The CDR3 coding sequence is TGCGCCAGCAGCCGCGGACTAGCGGGGGCCTTGTTTAGCACAGATACGCAGTATTTT. The V and J genes are TRBV5-1 and TRBJ2-3, with 13 bases fitting TRBD2. The V segment lost 4 bases and the J segment 0 bases; nucleotides outside the gene matches: 11. Germline lookup yields CDR1 SGHRS and CDR2 YFSETQ. CDR3 length equals 19 residues. Together with reference TRBV5-1 and TRBJ2-3, the CDR3 gives the full variable domain: KAGVTQTPRYLIKTRGQQVTLSCSPISGHRSVSWYQQTPGQGLQFLFEYFSETQRNKGNFPGRFSGRQFSNSRSEMNVSTLELGDSALYLCASSRGLAGALFSTDTQYFGPGTRLTVL.